The present entry profiles one T cell receptor beta chain with its context. Its target is unknown. The junction shows a germline mismatch at one end, possibly a read error. This CDR3 is built from 11 residues. Germline CDR1 MNHEY, CDR2 SVGAGI. The library was made from cDNA and included unique molecular identifiers. Each CDR3 protein gets one entry after TCRdb re-called the PCR reads with MiXCR. The top ten clones hold approximately 5.4% of a sample with roughly 540,000 distinct CDR3 sequences, 34% of them seen once. This specimen comes from a study of post-analysis software for immune sequencing data. Study results and limitations: TRBV5-6, TRBV5-1 and TRBV20-1 belonged to a set of roughly five TRBV segments that were more frequent in patients than controls. Versus controls, multiple sclerosis patients showed significantly lower diversity (normalized Chao1).

This sequence was found in a girl aged 2-17 years with multiple sclerosis. This sequence joins TRBV6-5 and TRBJ1-1; possible D gene TRBD1, 5 bases. Material: blood. The CDR3 DNA reads TGTGCCTGCAGCCGCGACAGAGAAGCTTTCTTT. Protein sequence: CACSRDREAFF.